These 9 T cell receptor beta chains originate from one sample sequenced in a study of cytomegalovirus exposure and HLA in healthy donors. It was with 60 Vbeta and 13 Jbeta primers that the PCR ran. Sequencing used immunoSEQ multiplex PCR; TCRdb keeps in-frame clones, though not all of them. The sample carries under 150,000 clones, 75% to 90% recorded once. Sequenced input: PBMCs. These receptors came from a woman in her thirties or forties in good health and CMV-seropositive.

The chain is built from TRBV18 and TRBJ2-3; no firm D call. The germline gives CDR1 KGHSH, CDR2 LQKENI. The CDR3 runs 15 residues. Trimming took off 0 bases at V and 0 bases at J, with 7 bases between the two ends. For the CDR3, the DNA is TGTGCCAGCTCACCACCGAGATCTAGCACAGATACGCAGTATTTT. The encoded protein is CASSPPRSSTDTQYF. The full variable domain, in which reference TRBV18 and TRBJ2-3 provide the parts outside the CDR3, is NAGVMQNPRHLVRRRGQEARLRCSPMKGHSHVYWYRQLPEEGLKFMVYLQKENIIDESGMPKERFSAEFPKEGPSILRIQQVVRGDSAAYFCASSPPRSSTDTQYFGPGTRLTVL.

The chain links TRBV18 to TRBJ2-7; TRBD1 aligns across 10 bases. CDR1 KGHSH and CDR2 LQKENI come from the germline V gene. Losses at the gene ends were 1 base for V and 7 bases for J; bases not matched to a gene: 7. This CDR3 region has 15 residues. The DNA for the CDR3 is TGTGCCAGCTCACCACGGCGACAGGGGGCTGGGGAGCAGTACTTC. Protein product: CASSPRRQGAGEQYF.

The genes are TRBV4-3 and TRBJ2-1, with 13 positions matching TRBD2. CDR1 and CDR2 from the germline V gene are LGHNA and YSLEER. After removal of 6 bases from V and 7 bases from J, the junction contained 9 bases not matched to a gene. The CDR3 consists of 16 residues. CDR3 loop: CASSRGPGLAGNEQFF. For the CDR3, the DNA is TGCGCCAGCAGTAGAGGACCGGGACTAGCGGGGAATGAGCAGTTCTTC.

This rearrangement joins TRBV9 to TRBJ2-1; a weak D match, TRBD2 (6 bases). V was clipped by 2 bases and J by 8 bases, with 14 bases between them. The CDR3 sequence is 14 residues long. Germline V CDR1 and CDR2: SGDLS, YYNGEE. The CDR3 spells CASSVFVSGDEQFF. The DNA for the CDR3 is TGTGCCAGCAGCGTTTTCGTGTCGGGGGATGAGCAGTTCTTC.

This clone was observed once. The chain is built from TRBV5-6 and TRBJ1-1, with D perhaps TRBD1 (5 bases). There are 16 residues in the CDR3. The V end was cut by 1 base, the J end by 0 bases, with 13 bases between. Germline V gene data show CDR1 as SGHDT and CDR2 as YYEEEE. CDR3 DNA: TGTGCCAGCAGCTTGTACGACAGTTTCATGAACACTGAAGCTTTCTTT. Its protein is CASSLYDSFMNTEAFF.

V and J are TRBV5-1 and TRBJ2-5; 8 bases agree with TRBD2. Germline assignment: CDR1 SGHRS and CDR2 YFSETQ. The CDR3 totals 17 residues. J lost 1 base, V lost 0 bases, and 8 bases had no gene match. The CDR3 sequence is CASSLGRSGGTQETQYF. The DNA of the CDR3 is TGCGCCAGCAGCTTGGGGAGAAGCGGGGGAACCCAAGAGACCCAGTACTTC.

The chain employs TRBV28 and TRBJ1-4; 7 nucleotides agree with TRBD1. The J segment lost 8 bases and the V segment lost 6 bases, leaving 12 bases of the junction unmatched. Looked up from germline, CDR1 is MDHEN and CDR2 is SYDVKM. The CDR3 is made up of 15 amino acids. The CDR3 nucleotides read TGTGCCAGCAGAGATTACAGGGGCGGAGACGAAAAACTGTTTTTT. It codes for CASRDYRGGDEKLFF. The full variable domain, its missing parts supplied by reference TRBV28 and TRBJ1-4, is DVKVTQSSRYLVKRTGEKVFLECVQDMDHENMFWYRQDPGLGLRLIYFSYDVKMKEKGDIPEGYSVSREKKERFSLILESASTNQTSMYLCASRDYRGGDEKLFFGSGTQLSVL.

This rearrangement joins TRBV7-8 to TRBJ2-7, with 10 bases identical to TRBD1. Germline V gene sequence: CDR1 SGHVS, CDR2 FQNEAQ. The CDR3 has 15 amino acids. V lost 6 bases and J lost 4; bases outside the gene matches: 9. The CDR3 DNA reads as TGTGCCAGCAGGCCCCGGACAGGGGGAGTGTACGAGCAGTACTTC. Its translation is CASRPRTGGVYEQYF.

The chain employs TRBV5-1 and TRBJ2-3; D may be TRBD1 (6 bases). With 0 bases removed from V and 2 bases from J, the gap between germline ends came to 10 bases. Germline assignment: CDR1 SGHRS and CDR2 YFSETQ. This CDR3 has 15 residues. The CDR3 DNA reads as TGCGCCAGCAGCTTGGGGACAGTTATCACAGATACGCAGTATTTT. Its translation is CASSLGTVITDTQYF.